Listed here are 28 T cell receptor beta chains from one sample, sequenced in a study of regulatory T cells in long-lasting Graves disease. For TCR beta, libraries came from iRepertoire HTBI primers and Arm-PCR of CDR3 regions. TCRdb re-analysed the multiplex PCR reads in MiXCR, keeping a single row per CDR3 protein. The data hold under 500,000 distinct CDR3 sequences, with around 21% observed a single time. Time point indicated: persistent/refractory GD, antithyroid drugs over 5 years with positive TRAb. RNA extracted from PBMCs served as the sequencing template. The sample was peripheral blood mononuclear cells (PBMCs), taken when the disease was refractory, from a patient treated with antithyroid drugs. Receptors originate from a female donor with Graves disease.

In this sample, this clonotype turned up many times. V usage is TRBV3-1 and J usage is TRBJ2-7, with 7 positions matching TRBD2. CDR3 length equals 15 residues. Per germline, CDR1 LGHDT and CDR2 YNNKEL (reference sequence). With V trimmed by 4 bases and J by 5 bases, 11 bases remained unmatched. CDR3 in DNA: TGTGCCAGCAGCCCCCAAGGCGGGAGAGGCAACGAGCAGTACTTC. Residues: CASSPQGGRGNEQYF.

J is TRBJ2-1 and V is TRBV2, with 8 bases fitting TRBD2. The CDR3 has 16 residues. Trimming removed 4 bases from V and 3 bases from J; junction bases left unmatched: 8. The germline V gene encodes CDR1 SNHLY and CDR2 FYNNEI. The CDR3 loop is CASSALGTSGYNEQFF. The CDR3 region has the DNA TGTGCCAGCAGTGCACTGGGAACTAGCGGCTACAATGAGCAGTTCTTC.

The chain uses TRBV29-1 and TRBJ1-1; D not resolved. The CDR3 is 11 amino acids. The V gene's germline CDR1 is SQVTM and CDR2 ANQGSEA. V was shortened by 4 bases and J by 6 bases, with 9 bases between the two germline ends. This CDR3 reads CSVGGQAEAFF. Written as DNA, the CDR3 is TGCAGCGTTGGTGGGCAGGCTGAAGCTTTCTTT.

In regard to this clonotype: This may be a read error, as it is one base from a much larger clone. The gene calls are TRBV7-8 and TRBJ2-5; 8 bases align to TRBD1. The J call may be faulty, since TRBJ2-1 better matches the DNA end. The length of the CDR3 is 16 residues. The germline CDR1 and CDR2 sequences are SGHVS and FQNEAQ. The CDR3 loop is CAGSPIRDRTNNEQFF. CDR3 nucleotide sequence: TGTGCCGGCAGCCCGATCCGGGACAGGACAAACAATGAGCAGTTCTTC.

Concerning this clonotype itself: One junction end does not reproduce the germline sequence, and a read error may be involved. The rearrangement links TRBV18 to TRBJ2-7; the D call may be TRBD1 or TRBD2 (5 bases each). This CDR3 is built from 13 residues. Germline V gene sequence: CDR1 KGHSH, CDR2 LQKENI. The CDR3 sequence: CAGSPRGTHEQYF. The CDR3, as DNA: TGTGCCGGCTCACCACGTGGGACCCACGAGCAGTACTTC.

In its sample, this clonotype was seen a few times. The CDR3 spells CASRGGRQSTDTQYF. In nucleotides, the CDR3 is TGTGCCAGCAGGGGGGGACGGCAAAGCACAGATACGCAGTATTTT. The V and J genes are TRBV6-1 and TRBJ2-3, with D perhaps TRBD2 (6 bases). CDR3 length: 15 residues. V was cut by 6 bases and J by 0 bases, with 13 bases left in between. The germline CDR1 and CDR2 sequences are MNHNS and SASEGT.

Concerning this clonotype itself: A much larger clone lies one base from this, so it may be a read error. CDR3 residues: CVSSYRDRVNTEAFF. In nucleotides, the CDR3 is TGTGTCAGCAGTTACCGGGACAGGGTGAACACTGAAGCTTTCTTT. This sequence joins TRBV6-9 and TRBJ1-1; 9 bases fit TRBD1. The germline gives CDR1 MNHGY, CDR2 SVAAGI. There are 15 residues in the CDR3.

V usage is TRBV7-3 and J usage is TRBJ2-5; TRBD1 agrees at 12 bases. The V and J ends lost 4 bases and 1 base, in that order; junction bases with no gene match: 4. The CDR3 sequence is 16 residues long. Germline V gene sequence: CDR1 SGHTA, CDR2 FQGTGA. The CDR3 region has the DNA TGTGCCAGCAGCTCGGGACAGGGGGCACCCCAAGAGACCCAGTACTTC. This gives the protein CASSSGQGAPQETQYF. The whole variable domain, remainder taken from reference TRBV7-3 and TRBJ2-5, is GAGVSQTPSNKVTEKGKYVELRCDPISGHTALYWYRQSLGQGPEFLIYFQGTGAADDSGLPNDRFFAVRPEGSVSTLKIQRTERGDSAVYLCASSSGQGAPQETQYFGPGTRLLVL.

This clonotype was recorded at least ten times. This rearrangement joins TRBV27 to TRBJ1-4; the D gene is possibly TRBD1 (5 bases). V was trimmed by 8 bases and J by 4 bases, leaving 17 bases between them. The V gene's germline CDR1 is MNHEY and CDR2 SMNVEV (reference sequence). This CDR3 spans 15 amino acids. CDR3 coding DNA: TGTGCCAGCGGACTTTCGGGACGGATTAATGAAAAACTGTTTTTT. Amino acids: CASGLSGRINEKLFF.

This clonotype was seen a few times. The chain has TRBV30 and TRBJ2-5; the D gene is possibly TRBD1 (6 bases). From germline, CDR1 is GTSNPN and CDR2 SVGIG (reference sequence). V was shortened by 1 base and J by 4 bases, with 10 bases between the two germline ends. There are 13 residues in the CDR3. CDR3 region: CAWSALGGETQYF. The CDR3 DNA reads TGTGCCTGGAGTGCTTTAGGGGGAGAGACCCAGTACTTC.

The V gene is TRBV20-1, the J gene TRBJ2-7; 8 bases line up with TRBD2. Germline V gene lookup returns CDR1 DFQATT and CDR2 SNEGSKA (reference sequence). With V trimmed by 5 bases and J by 0 bases, 3 bases remained unmatched. The CDR3 is 13 residues long. CDR3 sequence reads: CSAYSGTSYEQYF. CDR3 sequence (DNA): TGCAGTGCTTATAGCGGGACCTCCTACGAGCAGTACTTC.

V is TRBV20-1 and J is TRBJ2-2, with 9 bases that match TRBD2. Germline values: CDR1 DFQATT, CDR2 SNEGSKA (reference sequence). Trimming removed 3 bases from V and 0 bases from J; junction bases left unmatched: 2. This CDR3 is 15 amino acids long. The CDR3, as DNA: TGCAGTGCTAGCCTAGCGGGAACGAACACCGGGGAGCTGTTTTTT. The encoded protein is CSASLAGTNTGELFF.

The chain joins TRBV5-1 to TRBJ2-7, with 9 positions matching TRBD2. V was clipped by 1 base and J by 5 bases; unmatched bases: 7. This CDR3 contains 15 residues. Germline assignment: CDR1 SGHRS and CDR2 YFSETQ. The CDR3 DNA reads as TGCGCCAGCAGCTTGCCCCTAGCGGGGACTGACGAGCAGTACTTC. This gives the protein CASSLPLAGTDEQYF. Together with reference TRBV5-1 and TRBJ2-7, the CDR3 gives the full variable domain: KAGVTQTPRYLIKTRGQQVTLSCSPISGHRSVSWYQQTPGQGLQFLFEYFSETQRNKGNFPGRFSGRQFSNSRSEMNVSTLELGDSALYLCASSLPLAGTDEQYFGPGTRLTVT.

The J gene is TRBJ2-7, the V gene TRBV7-2; tentatively, D is TRBD1 or TRBD2 (5 bases each). CDR3 length: 15 residues. The V gene's germline CDR1 is SGHTA and CDR2 FQGNSA. The V gene lost 11 bases and the J gene lost 5 bases, with 25 bases spanning the gap. The CDR3 here is CAASLGFGTVDEQYF. The CDR3 region has the DNA TGTGCCGCCAGCTTAGGGTTCGGGACGGTCGACGAGCAGTACTTC. The full variable domain, in which reference TRBV7-2 and TRBJ2-7 provide the parts outside the CDR3, is GAGVSQSPSNKVTEKGKDVELRCDPISGHTALYWYRQSLGQGLEFLIYFQGNSAPDKSGLPSDRFSAERTGGSVSTLTIQRTQQEDSAVYLCAASLGFGTVDEQYFGPGTRLTVT.

This clonotype was observed at least ten times. This sequence joins TRBV20-1 and TRBJ2-7; 10 nucleotides align to TRBD2. Trimming cost V 0 bases and J 7 bases; bases outside gene matches: 9. This CDR3 contains 15 residues. Per germline, CDR1 DFQATT and CDR2 SNEGSKA (reference sequence). The CDR3 DNA reads as TGCAGTGCTAGAGATGGGGCTAGCGGGAGCGGGGAGCAGTACTTC. Amino acid sequence: CSARDGASGSGEQYF.

This clonotype showed up just a few times. The CDR3 loop reads CASSFKNSGANVLTF. CDR3 bases: TGTGCCAGCAGTTTCAAGAACTCTGGGGCCAACGTCCTGACTTTC. The genes are TRBV6-9 and TRBJ2-6; the D is unclear. Germline loops: CDR1 MNHGY, CDR2 SVAAGI. The V end lost 4 bases, the J end lost 0 bases, and 7 bases lay between the germline ends. The CDR3 runs 15 residues.

This chain joins TRBV27 and TRBJ2-6, with D unclear. The length of the CDR3 is 16 residues. Germline V gene lookup returns CDR1 MNHEY and CDR2 SMNVEV (reference sequence). Trimming took off 5 bases at V and 0 bases at J, with 11 bases between the two ends. CDR3: CASSGQLSSGANVLTF. The CDR3 nucleotides are TGTGCCAGCAGTGGGCAGCTCAGCTCTGGGGCCAACGTCCTGACTTTC.

This clonotype came up a few times. The chain couples TRBV20-1 to TRBJ1-6; tentative D call: TRBD1 (5 bases). Germline CDR1 reads DFQATT; CDR2 reads SNEGSKA (reference sequence). V lost 5 bases, J lost 0 bases, and 20 bases lay in between. The CDR3 extends over 18 amino acids. CDR3 nucleotides: TGCAGTGCTTCGCCGGGGCTGGATGCCAGCTCCTATAATTCACCCCTCCACTTT. Translating it yields CSASPGLDASSYNSPLHF.

This clonotype was picked up many times. The rearrangement joins TRBV6-1 to TRBJ2-7; 10 bases line up with TRBD2. Germline V lookup: CDR1 MNHNS, CDR2 SASEGT. The CDR3 runs to 17 residues. Losses at the gene ends were 5 bases for V and 0 bases for J; bases not matched to a gene: 10. For the CDR3, the DNA is TGTGCCAGCAGTCGAGACTTCCTAGCGGGAGACTCCTACGAGCAGTACTTC. Its translation: CASSRDFLAGDSYEQYF.

This rearrangement joins TRBV7-3 to TRBJ2-7; 12 bases are shared with TRBD1. The germline V gene encodes CDR1 SGHTA and CDR2 FQGTGA. V shed 11 bases, J shed 5 bases, and the junction held 4 bases outside the gene matches. The CDR3 spans 12 residues. Written as DNA, the CDR3 is TGTGCCTCCGGGACAGGGGGCCACGAGCAGTACTTC. This encodes CASGTGGHEQYF.

The rearrangement joins TRBV7-2 to TRBJ2-7, with 8 bases lining up with TRBD2. Unmatched junction bases numbered 7, after V lost 6 bases and J lost 0 bases. The CDR3 has 15 amino acids. Germline CDR1 reads SGHTA; CDR2 reads FQGNSA. The CDR3 here is CASSSGGDPSYEQYF. The CDR3 nucleotides are TGTGCCAGCAGTTCGGGAGGGGACCCCTCCTACGAGCAGTACTTC.

The chain combines TRBV11-2 with TRBJ2-2; 12 bases fit TRBD2. In germline, CDR1 is SGHAT, CDR2 FQNNGV. With V trimmed by 4 bases and J by 7 bases, 4 bases remained unmatched. The CDR3 runs to 15 residues. As DNA, the CDR3 is TGTGCCAGCAGCTACGGACTAGCGGGGAACGGGGAGCTGTTTTTT. Translated: CASSYGLAGNGELFF. Drawing the rest from reference TRBV11-2 and TRBJ2-2, the complete variable domain is EAGVAQSPRYKIIEKRQSVAFWCNPISGHATLYWYQQILGQGPKLLIQFQNNGVVDDSQLPKDRFSAERLKGVDSTLKIQPAKLEDSAVYLCASSYGLAGNGELFFGEGSRLTVL.

The V and J genes are TRBV6-1 and TRBJ1-5; possibly TRBD1 for D (5 bases). From germline, CDR1 is MNHNS and CDR2 SASEGT. The CDR3 runs 14 residues. Trimming removed 6 bases at V and 3 bases at J, with 12 bases between. In nucleotides, the CDR3 is TGTGCCAGCAGCCGGGACGGATACAATCAGCCCCAGCATTTT. Translating gives CASSRDGYNQPQHF.

This clonotype has ten or more counts. The CDR3 loop reads CASSLKAFF. The CDR3 nucleotides read TGTGCCAGCAGCTTAAAGGCTTTCTTT. V and J are TRBV13 and TRBJ1-1; D ambiguous. Between the trimmed V and J ends, which lost 2 bases and 11 bases, there was a span of 3 bases. The length of the CDR3 is 9 residues. Per the germline V gene, CDR1 is PRHDT and CDR2 is FYEKMQ (reference sequence).

This clonotype was observed a few times. The chain links TRBV4-1 to TRBJ1-2; D is perhaps TRBD1 (6 bases). Trimming shortened V by 0 bases and J by 2 bases, and 10 bases separated the two germline ends. In germline, CDR1 is MGHRA, CDR2 YSYEKL. The CDR3 length is 15 residues. The CDR3 loop is CASSQDWQGNYGYTF. In nucleotides, the CDR3 is TGCGCCAGCAGCCAAGATTGGCAGGGGAACTATGGCTACACCTTC.

This clonotype was seen ten or more times. The V gene is TRBV12-3 or TRBV12-4, the J gene TRBJ2-7; D may match TRBD1 or TRBD2 (7 bases each). The CDR3 has 14 amino acids. With 8 bases removed from V and 2 bases from J, the gap between germline ends came to 16 bases. In DNA form, the CDR3 reads TGTGCCAGCCGCCTTCAGGGGGGGGCCTACGAGCAGTACTTC. Amino acid sequence: CASRLQGGAYEQYF.

This clonotype was counted many times. The rearrangement uses TRBV11-2 and TRBJ2-5; D not certain. In germline, CDR1 is SGHAT, CDR2 FQNNGV. Deletions cut 5 bases from V and 2 bases from J, with 18 bases between. The CDR3 length is 16 residues. The CDR3 loop reads CASSPLTGREQETQYF. In nucleotides, the CDR3 is TGTGCCAGCAGCCCCTTGACGGGCCGAGAGCAAGAGACCCAGTACTTC.

V and J are TRBV7-2 and TRBJ2-7; 12 bases fit TRBD1. The CDR3 extends over 14 amino acids. The germline V gene encodes CDR1 SGHTA and CDR2 FQGNSA. V trimming: 7 bases; J trimming: 2 bases; junction bases outside the gene matches: 3. The DNA of the CDR3 is TGTACCAGCACAGGGACAGGGGGCACCTACGAGCAGTACTTC. This sequence encodes CTSTGTGGTYEQYF. Based on the CDR3 plus reference TRBV7-2 and TRBJ2-7, the full variable domain is GAGVSQSPSNKVTEKGKDVELRCDPISGHTALYWYRQSLGQGLEFLIYFQGNSAPDKSGLPSDRFSAERTGGSVSTLTIQRTQQEDSAVYLCTSTGTGGTYEQYFGPGTRLTVT.